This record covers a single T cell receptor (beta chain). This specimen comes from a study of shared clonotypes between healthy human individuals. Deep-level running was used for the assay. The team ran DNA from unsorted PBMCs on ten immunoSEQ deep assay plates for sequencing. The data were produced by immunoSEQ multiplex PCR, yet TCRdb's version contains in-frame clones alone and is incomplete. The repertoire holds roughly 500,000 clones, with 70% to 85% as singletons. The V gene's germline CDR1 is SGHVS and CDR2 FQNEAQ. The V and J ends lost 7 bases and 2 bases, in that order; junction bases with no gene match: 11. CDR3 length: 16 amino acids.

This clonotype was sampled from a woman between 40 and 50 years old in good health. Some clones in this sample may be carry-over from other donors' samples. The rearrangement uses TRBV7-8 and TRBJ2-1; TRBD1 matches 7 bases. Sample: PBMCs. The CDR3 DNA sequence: TGTGCCAGCAACCCTGGACAGGCAGGTACCTACAATGAGCAGTTCTTC. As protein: CASNPGQAGTYNEQFF.